This T cell receptor beta chain was sequenced for a study of CXCR3-negative and CXCR3-positive naive CD8 T cells. The CDR3 loop spans 15 amino acids. Germline V gene data show CDR1 as SNHLY and CDR2 as FYNNEI. Broader study findings: Unlike memory cells, which differed, naive CXCR3-negative and CXCR3-positive cells had similar TRBV-TRBJ usage. TCR strength was inferred from TRB CDR3 properties, while surface CD5 was comparable between naive subsets.

The authors made the TRB cDNA libraries by 5' RACE using UMI labels. TCRdb reanalyzed the 5' RACE reads and collapses them to one entry per CDR3 protein, without DNA. The sample has under 65,000 distinct CDR3 sequences. With regard to this clonotype: Its specificity is unknown.

This chain links TRBV2 with TRBJ1-5. Source material: memory CD8+ T cells from blood. The receptor comes from a human donor in good health. Some clones in this sample may be carry-over from other donors' samples. The CDR3 protein is CASSPLPANNQPQHF.